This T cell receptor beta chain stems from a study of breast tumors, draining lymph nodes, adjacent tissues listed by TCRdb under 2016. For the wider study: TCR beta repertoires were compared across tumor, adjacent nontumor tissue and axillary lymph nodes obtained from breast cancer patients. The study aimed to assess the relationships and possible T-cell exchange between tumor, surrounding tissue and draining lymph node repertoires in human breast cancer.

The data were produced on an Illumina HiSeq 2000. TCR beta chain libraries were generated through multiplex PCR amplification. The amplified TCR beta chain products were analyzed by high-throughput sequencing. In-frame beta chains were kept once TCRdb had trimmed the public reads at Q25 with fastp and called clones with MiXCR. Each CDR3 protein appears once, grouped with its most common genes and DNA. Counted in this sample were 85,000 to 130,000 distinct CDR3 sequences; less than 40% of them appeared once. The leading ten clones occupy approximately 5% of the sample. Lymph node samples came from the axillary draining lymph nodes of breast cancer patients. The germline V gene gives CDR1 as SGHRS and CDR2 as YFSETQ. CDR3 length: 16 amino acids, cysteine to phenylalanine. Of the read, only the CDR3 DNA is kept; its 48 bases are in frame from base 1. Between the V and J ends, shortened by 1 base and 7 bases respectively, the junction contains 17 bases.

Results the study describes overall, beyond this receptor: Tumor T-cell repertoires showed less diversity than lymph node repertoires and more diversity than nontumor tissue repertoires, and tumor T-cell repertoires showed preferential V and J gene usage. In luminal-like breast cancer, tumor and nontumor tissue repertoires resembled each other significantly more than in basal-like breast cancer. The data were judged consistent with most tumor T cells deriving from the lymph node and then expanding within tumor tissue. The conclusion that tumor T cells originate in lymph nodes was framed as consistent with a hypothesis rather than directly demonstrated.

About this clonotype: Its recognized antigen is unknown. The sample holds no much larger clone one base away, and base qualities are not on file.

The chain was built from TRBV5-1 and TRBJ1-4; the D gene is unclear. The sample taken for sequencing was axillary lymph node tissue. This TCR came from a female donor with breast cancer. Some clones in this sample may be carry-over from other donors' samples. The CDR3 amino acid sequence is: CASSLTEFQLGEKLFF. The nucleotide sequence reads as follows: TGCGCCAGCAGCTTGACGGAATTTCAACTAGGTGAAAAACTGTTTTTT.